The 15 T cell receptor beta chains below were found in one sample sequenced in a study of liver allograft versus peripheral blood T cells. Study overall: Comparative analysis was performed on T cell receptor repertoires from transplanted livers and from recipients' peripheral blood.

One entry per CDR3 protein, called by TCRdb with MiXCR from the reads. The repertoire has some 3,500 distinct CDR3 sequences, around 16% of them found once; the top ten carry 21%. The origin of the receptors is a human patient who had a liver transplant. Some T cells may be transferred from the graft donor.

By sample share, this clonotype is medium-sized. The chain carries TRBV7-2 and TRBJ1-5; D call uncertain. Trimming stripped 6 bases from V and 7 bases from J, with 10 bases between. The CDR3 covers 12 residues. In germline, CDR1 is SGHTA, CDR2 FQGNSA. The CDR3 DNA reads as TGTGCCAGCAGTCACGATGGGCAGCCCCAGCATTTT. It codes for CASSHDGQPQHF.

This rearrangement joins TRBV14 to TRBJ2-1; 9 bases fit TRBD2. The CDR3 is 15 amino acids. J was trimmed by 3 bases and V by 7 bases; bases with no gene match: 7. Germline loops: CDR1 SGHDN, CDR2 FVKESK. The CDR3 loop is CASTRGGGGYNEQFF. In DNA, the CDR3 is TGTGCCAGCACCCGGGGCGGGGGGGGCTACAATGAGCAGTTCTTC. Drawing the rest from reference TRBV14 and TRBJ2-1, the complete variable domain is EAGVTQFPSHSVIEKGQTVTLRCDPISGHDNLYWYRRVMGKEIKFLLHFVKESKQDESGMPNNRFLAERTGGTYSTLKVQPAELEDSGVYFCASTRGGGGYNEQFFGPGTRLTVL.

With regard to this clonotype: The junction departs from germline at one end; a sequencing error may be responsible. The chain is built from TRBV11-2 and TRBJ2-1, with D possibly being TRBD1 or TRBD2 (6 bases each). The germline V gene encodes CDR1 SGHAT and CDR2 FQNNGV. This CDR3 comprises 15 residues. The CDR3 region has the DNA TGTGCCAGCAGCTTAGGAGGGGGGCGCAGTAACTATGAGCAGTTC. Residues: CASSLGGGRSNYEQF.

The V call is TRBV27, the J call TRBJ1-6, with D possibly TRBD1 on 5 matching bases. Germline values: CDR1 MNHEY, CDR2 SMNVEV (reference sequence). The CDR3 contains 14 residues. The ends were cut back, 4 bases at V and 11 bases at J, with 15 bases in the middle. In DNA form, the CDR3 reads TGTGCCAGCAGTTCCCAGGACACGCGGACACCCCTCCACTTT. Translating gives CASSSQDTRTPLHF.

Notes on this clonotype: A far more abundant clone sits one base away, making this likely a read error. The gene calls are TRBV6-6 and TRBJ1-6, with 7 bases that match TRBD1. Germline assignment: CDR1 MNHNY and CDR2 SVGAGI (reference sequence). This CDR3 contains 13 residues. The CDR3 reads CASSFQGGSLLHF. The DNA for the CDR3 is TGTGCCAGCAGTTTTCAGGGGGGGTCACTCCTCCACTTT.

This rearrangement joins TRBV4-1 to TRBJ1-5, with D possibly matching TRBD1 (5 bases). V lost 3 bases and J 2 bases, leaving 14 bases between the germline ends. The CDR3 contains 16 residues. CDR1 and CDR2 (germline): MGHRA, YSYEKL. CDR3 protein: CASSHAYVGGNQPQHF. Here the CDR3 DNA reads TGCGCCAGCAGCCATGCCTATGTGGGGGGCAATCAGCCCCAGCATTTT.

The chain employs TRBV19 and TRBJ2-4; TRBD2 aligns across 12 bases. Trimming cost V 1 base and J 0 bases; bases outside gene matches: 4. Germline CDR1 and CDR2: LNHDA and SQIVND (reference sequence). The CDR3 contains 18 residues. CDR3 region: CASSIGLAGVVAKNIQYF. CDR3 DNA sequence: TGTGCCAGTAGTATAGGACTAGCGGGGGTAGTAGCCAAAAACATTCAGTACTTC.

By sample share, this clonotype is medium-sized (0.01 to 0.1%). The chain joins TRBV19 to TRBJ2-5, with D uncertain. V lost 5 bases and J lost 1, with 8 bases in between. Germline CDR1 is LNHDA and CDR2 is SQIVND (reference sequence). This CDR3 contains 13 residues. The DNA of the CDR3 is TGTGCCAGTAGTGTCCTGTCCCAAGAGACCCAGTACTTC. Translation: CASSVLSQETQYF.

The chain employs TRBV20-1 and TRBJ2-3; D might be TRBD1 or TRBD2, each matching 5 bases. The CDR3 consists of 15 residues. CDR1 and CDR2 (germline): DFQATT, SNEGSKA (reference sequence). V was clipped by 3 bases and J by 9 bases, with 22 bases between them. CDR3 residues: CSASLIPGTLVTQYF. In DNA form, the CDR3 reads TGCAGTGCTAGCCTTATCCCCGGGACCCTCGTGACGCAGTATTTT.

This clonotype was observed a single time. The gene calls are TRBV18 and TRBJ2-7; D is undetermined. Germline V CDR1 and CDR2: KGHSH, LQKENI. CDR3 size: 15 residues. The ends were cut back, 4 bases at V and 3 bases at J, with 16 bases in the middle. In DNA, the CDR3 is TGTGCCAGCTCACAGGACCTTGGGCCGGGCTACGAGCAGTACGTC. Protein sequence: CASSQDLGPGYEQYV.

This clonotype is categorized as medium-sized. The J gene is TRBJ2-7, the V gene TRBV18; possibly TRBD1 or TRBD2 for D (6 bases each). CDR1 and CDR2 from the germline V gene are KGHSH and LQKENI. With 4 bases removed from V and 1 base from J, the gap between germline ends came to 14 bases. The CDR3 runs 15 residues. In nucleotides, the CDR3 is TGTGCCAGCTCACAGGGGGGCGGCGGTTCCTACGAGCAGTACGTC. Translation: CASSQGGGGSYEQYV.

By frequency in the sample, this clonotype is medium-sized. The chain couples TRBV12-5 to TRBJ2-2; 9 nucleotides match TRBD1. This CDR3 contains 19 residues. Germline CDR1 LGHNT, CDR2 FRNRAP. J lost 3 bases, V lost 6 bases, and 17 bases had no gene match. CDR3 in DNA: TGTGCTAGTGGCCTCGACCGTCCCGGGACAGGGACCGACACCGGGGAGCTGTTTTTT. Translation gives CASGLDRPGTGTDTGELFF. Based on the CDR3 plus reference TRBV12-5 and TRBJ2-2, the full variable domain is DARVTQTPRHKVTEMGQEVTMRCQPILGHNTVFWYRQTMMQGLELLAYFRNRAPLDDSGMPKDRFSAEMPDATLATLKIQPSEPRDSAVYFCASGLDRPGTGTDTGELFFGEGSRLTVL.

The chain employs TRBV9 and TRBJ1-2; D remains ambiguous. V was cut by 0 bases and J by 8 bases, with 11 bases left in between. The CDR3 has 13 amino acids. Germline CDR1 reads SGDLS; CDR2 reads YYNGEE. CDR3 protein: CASSVEKGGGYTF. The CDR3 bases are TGTGCCAGCAGCGTAGAAAAGGGTGGAGGCTACACCTTC.

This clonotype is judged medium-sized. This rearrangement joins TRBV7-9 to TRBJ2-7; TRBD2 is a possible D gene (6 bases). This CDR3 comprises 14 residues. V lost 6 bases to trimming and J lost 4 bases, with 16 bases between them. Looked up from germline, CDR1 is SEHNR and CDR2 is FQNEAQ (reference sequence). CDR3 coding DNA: TGTGCCAGCAGTATACGGGGGAGTGGTTACGAGCAGTACGTC. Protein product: CASSIRGSGYEQYV.

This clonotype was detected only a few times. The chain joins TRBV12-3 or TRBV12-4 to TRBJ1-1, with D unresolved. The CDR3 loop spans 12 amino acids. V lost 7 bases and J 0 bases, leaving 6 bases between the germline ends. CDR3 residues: CASTLMNTEAFF. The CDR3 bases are TGTGCCAGCACCCTCATGAACACTGAAGCTTTCTTT.